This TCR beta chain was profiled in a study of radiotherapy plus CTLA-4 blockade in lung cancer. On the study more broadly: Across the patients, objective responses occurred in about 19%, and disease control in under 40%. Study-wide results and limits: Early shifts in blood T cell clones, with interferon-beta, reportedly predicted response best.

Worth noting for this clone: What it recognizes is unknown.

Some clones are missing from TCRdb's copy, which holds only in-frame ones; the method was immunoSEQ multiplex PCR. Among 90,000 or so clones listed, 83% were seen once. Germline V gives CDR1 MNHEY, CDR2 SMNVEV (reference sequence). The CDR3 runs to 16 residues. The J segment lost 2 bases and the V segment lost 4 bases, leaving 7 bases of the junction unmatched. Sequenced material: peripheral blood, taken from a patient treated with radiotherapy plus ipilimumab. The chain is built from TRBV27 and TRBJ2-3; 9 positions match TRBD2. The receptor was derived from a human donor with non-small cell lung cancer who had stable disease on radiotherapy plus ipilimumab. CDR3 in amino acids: CASSSGRGGSTDTQYF. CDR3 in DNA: TGTGCCAGCAGTTCGGGGCGGGGGGGCTCCACAGATACGCAGTATTTT.